One sample yielded the 5 T cell receptor beta chains listed below, sequenced in a study of blood T cell repertoires in COVID-19. Clones were sequenced by immunoSEQ multiplex PCR, and TCRdb holds only the in-frame ones, with some missing. The data contain more than 250,000 clones, 70% to 90% of them singletons. The source material was peripheral blood. All receptors come from a man aged 60 to 75 who had recovered from COVID-19.

The chain carries TRBV2 and TRBJ1-3; D remains unclear. The CDR3 has 12 amino acids. Trimming shortened V by 4 bases and J by 4 bases, and 5 bases separated the two germline ends. Germline V lookup: CDR1 SNHLY, CDR2 FYNNEI. The CDR3 sequence is CASSVGGNTIYF. CDR3 nucleotides: TGTGCCAGCAGTGTGGGCGGAAACACCATATATTTT.

J is TRBJ1-4 and V is TRBV2; D call uncertain. The germline V and J ends were trimmed by 1 base and 2 bases, with 5 bases remaining between them. The CDR3 runs to 14 residues. Germline values: CDR1 SNHLY, CDR2 FYNNEI. The CDR3 reads CASSEGRTNEKLFF. The CDR3 DNA reads as TGTGCCAGCAGTGAAGGCAGGACTAATGAAAAACTGTTTTTT.

This chain connects TRBV7-2 to TRBJ1-2, with 7 bases that match TRBD1. J lost 5 bases, V lost 4 bases, and 7 bases had no gene match. The CDR3 sequence is 14 residues long. CDR1 is SGHTA and CDR2 is FQGNSA in the germline V gene. The CDR3 sequence: CASSSHRGQYGYTF. The CDR3 DNA is TGTGCCAGCAGCTCCCACAGGGGACAATATGGCTACACCTTC.

This clone has a handful of counts. The chain has TRBV15 and TRBJ2-4; perhaps TRBD1 as D (5 bases). V was trimmed by 3 bases and J by 0 bases, leaving 15 bases between them. CDR1 and CDR2 from the germline V gene are LNHNV and YYDKDF (reference sequence). The CDR3 sequence is 17 residues long. The CDR3 DNA follows: TGTGCCACCAGCAGCTCTCCAGGACAAAGAGCCAAAAACATTCAGTACTTC. It yields the protein CATSSSPGQRAKNIQYF.

J is TRBJ2-7 and V is TRBV18, with D tentatively TRBD1 (5 bases). The CDR3 runs to 14 residues. CDR1 and CDR2 (germline): KGHSH, LQKENI. V was trimmed by 3 bases and J by 5 bases, leaving 14 bases between them. The CDR3 spells CASSPLAGSHEQYF. The CDR3 DNA reads as TGTGCCAGCTCACCTCTGGCAGGGTCCCACGAGCAGTACTTC.